Listed here are 6 T cell receptor beta chains from one sample, sequenced in a study of blood T cell repertoires in COVID-19. Libraries were prepared by immunoSEQ multiplex PCR; TCRdb keeps only in-frame clonotypes and omits some of them. The sample records more than 95,000 clones, approximately 90% being singletons. Sequencing was performed on peripheral blood. Source of these receptors: a human donor in a cohort sampled during active COVID-19.

The V call is TRBV19, the J call TRBJ2-3, with 7 bases matching TRBD1. Unmatched junction bases numbered 14, after V lost 5 bases and J lost 6 bases. Looked up from germline, CDR1 is LNHDA and CDR2 is SQIVND (reference sequence). This CDR3 comprises 16 residues. CDR3 DNA sequence: TGTGCCAGTAGTGCCGGGACAGAGACCGGTTCGGATACGCAGTATTTT. This codes for CASSAGTETGSDTQYF.

The chain carries TRBV19 and TRBJ2-7; 9 nucleotides line up with TRBD1. In germline, CDR1 is LNHDA, CDR2 SQIVND (reference sequence). V trimming: 4 bases; J trimming: 2 bases; junction bases outside the gene matches: 6. CDR3 length: 15 residues. The CDR3 nucleotides read TGTGCCAGTAGTAGTCCGGGACAGGGAGCCTACGAGCAGTACTTC. It encodes CASSSPGQGAYEQYF.

This clone has a single count. The V and J genes are TRBV29-1 and TRBJ2-3; D unclear. Trimming left V 7 bases short and J 0 bases short, with 11 bases between. This CDR3 contains 13 residues. CDR1 and CDR2 from the germline V gene are SQVTM and ANQGSEA. The CDR3 DNA is TGCAGCGGACGACTCCATAGCACAGATACGCAGTATTTT. Translating gives CSGRLHSTDTQYF.

The chain joins TRBV3-1 (or the pseudogene TRBV3-2) to TRBJ2-1, with TRBD2 matching over 10 bases. Germline values: CDR1 LGHDT, CDR2 YNNKEL (reference sequence). The CDR3 extends over 16 amino acids. After removal of 7 bases from V and 4 bases from J, the junction contained 10 bases not matched to a gene. Here the CDR3 reads CASTPGAGGLYNEQFF. CDR3 nucleotide sequence: TGTGCCAGCACCCCGGGAGCGGGGGGGCTGTACAATGAGCAGTTCTTC.

This clone was counted only a few times. The chain recombines TRBV2 with TRBJ1-5; possibly TRBD1 for D (6 bases). V was clipped by 4 bases and J by 1 base, with 14 bases between them. In germline, CDR1 is SNHLY, CDR2 FYNNEI. The CDR3 has 16 residues. CDR3 bases: TGTGCCAGCAGTGTAGGTACAGGGATGAGCAATCAGCCCCAGCATTTT. This translates into CASSVGTGMSNQPQHF.

The chain uses TRBV5-4 and TRBJ2-1; possible D gene TRBD2, 6 bases. This CDR3 region has 14 residues. Germline CDR1 reads SGHNT; CDR2 reads YYREEE (reference sequence). The V end lost 3 bases, the J end lost 8 bases, and 15 bases lay between the germline ends. CDR3: CASSSKLAADEQFF. The CDR3 DNA reads TGTGCCAGCAGCTCCAAACTAGCCGCGGATGAGCAGTTCTTC.